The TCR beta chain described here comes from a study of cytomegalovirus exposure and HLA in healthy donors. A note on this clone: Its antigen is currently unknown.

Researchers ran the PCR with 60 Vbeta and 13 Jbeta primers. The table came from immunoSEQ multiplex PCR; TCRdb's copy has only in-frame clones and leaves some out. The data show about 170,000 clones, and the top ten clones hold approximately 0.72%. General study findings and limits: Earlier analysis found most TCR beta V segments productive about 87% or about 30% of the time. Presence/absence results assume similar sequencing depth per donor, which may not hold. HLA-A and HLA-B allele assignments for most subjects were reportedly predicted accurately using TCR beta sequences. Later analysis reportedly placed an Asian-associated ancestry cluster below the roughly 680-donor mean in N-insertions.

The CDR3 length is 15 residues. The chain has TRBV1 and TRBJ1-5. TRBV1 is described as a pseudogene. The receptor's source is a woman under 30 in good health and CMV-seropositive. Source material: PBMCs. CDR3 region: CTSSQPYSLAQPQHF. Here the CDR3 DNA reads TGCACCAGCAGCCAACCTTACTCTTTAGCCCAGCCCCAGCATTTT.